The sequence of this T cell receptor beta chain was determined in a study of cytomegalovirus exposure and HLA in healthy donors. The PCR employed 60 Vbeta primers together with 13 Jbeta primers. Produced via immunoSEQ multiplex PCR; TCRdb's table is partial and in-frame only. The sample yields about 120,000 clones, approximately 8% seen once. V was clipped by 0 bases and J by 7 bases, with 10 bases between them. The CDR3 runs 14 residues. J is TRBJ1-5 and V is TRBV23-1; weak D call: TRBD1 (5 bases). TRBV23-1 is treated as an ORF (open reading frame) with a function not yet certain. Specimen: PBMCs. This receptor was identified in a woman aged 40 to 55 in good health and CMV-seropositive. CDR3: CASSQSSGIQPQHF. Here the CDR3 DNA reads TGCGCCAGCAGTCAATCGTCAGGGATACAGCCCCAGCATTTT.